This entry lists 3 T cell receptor beta chains sequenced from one sample in a study of shared clonotypes between healthy human individuals. Measured with immunoSEQ multiplex PCR; TCRdb has only the in-frame clones, and not every one. There are about 2.4 million clones in the sample; approximately 92% occur only once, and roughly 0.13% lies in the top ten. The sequencing sample was made of naive CD4+ T cells sorted from blood. Noted subset: CD45RA+ positively selected. Receptors originate from a man aged 18 to 30 in good health.

This chain joins TRBV30 and TRBJ1-1, with D maybe TRBD1 (6 bases). V was trimmed by 3 bases and J by 4 bases, leaving 18 bases between them. Germline CDR1 is GTSNPN and CDR2 is SVGIG (reference sequence). The CDR3 covers 15 residues. In DNA, the CDR3 is TGTGCCTGGAGGCGGGCGACAGGACCAGTCACTGAAGCTTTCTTT. It specifies CAWRRATGPVTEAFF.

V usage is TRBV27 and J usage is TRBJ2-7; 12 bases fit TRBD1. The CDR3 is 20 amino acids. After removal of 2 bases from V and 4 bases from J, the junction contained 18 bases not matched to a gene. Germline lookup yields CDR1 MNHEY and CDR2 SMNVEV (reference sequence). This CDR3 reads CASSLNRGLKGQGARYEQYF. CDR3 DNA sequence: TGTGCCAGCAGTTTAAATCGGGGATTAAAGGGACAGGGGGCGAGGTACGAGCAGTACTTC.

Worth noting for this clone: Other DNA sequences in this specimen translate into the identical CDR3. The CDR3 spells CAWSSNYGYTF. CDR3 sequence (DNA): TGTGCCTGGAGTTCAAACTATGGCTACACCTTC. This chain connects TRBV30 to TRBJ1-2, with D unclear. Trimming removed 2 bases from V and 2 bases from J, with 3 bases in between. The CDR3 consists of 11 residues. CDR1 and CDR2 (germline): GTSNPN, SVGIG (reference sequence).